This TCR beta chain was obtained from a study of CD8 T cells in ankylosing spondylitis. Via MiXCR, TCRdb re-called the 5' RACE reads, giving one row per CDR3 protein. The profile shows hundreds of thousands of distinct CDR3 sequences, under 35% of them singletons. Germline V gene sequence: CDR1 SGHRS, CDR2 YFSETQ. This CDR3 has 14 amino acids. The ends were cut back, 0 bases at V and 4 bases at J, with 8 bases in the middle. This sequence originates from a male donor with ankylosing spondylitis or in good health (not recorded which). Material for sequencing was blood, either unsorted or a sorted T cell fraction (not recorded which). The chain carries TRBV5-1 and TRBJ1-3; D remains unclear. The CDR3 region has the DNA TGCGCCAGCAGCTTGGATGGCAGAGGAAACACCATATATTTT. Protein product: CASSLDGRGNTIYF.